This note documents a single T cell receptor beta chain sequence. The data were taken from a study of cytomegalovirus exposure and HLA in healthy donors. The CDR3 totals 14 residues. Germline CDR1 and CDR2: GTSNPN and SVGIG (reference sequence). The PCR used 60 Vbeta and 13 Jbeta primers. TCRdb's copy holds only in-frame clones and misses some; the assay was immunoSEQ multiplex PCR. This sample has about 160,000 clones, with about four fifths found just once. This chain links TRBV30 with TRBJ2-5; 7 nucleotides match TRBD1. TRBJ2-7 explains the end of the DNA better; the J call may be wrong. The sequence came from a man aged 30 to 45 in good health and CMV-seronegative. The sequenced material came from PBMCs. The CDR3 sequence is CAWRVRQGTYEQYF. The CDR3 bases are TGTGCCTGGAGGGTGAGACAGGGAACCTACGAGCAGTACTTC.